This T cell receptor beta chain was captured in a study of cytomegalovirus exposure and HLA in healthy donors (dated by TCRdb to between 2016 and 2019). In terms of the full investigation: In an earlier analysis of under 600 of the donors, roughly 300 Gb of sequence data and roughly 100 million unique TCR beta sequences from about 179 million T cells were reported. An early release that covered more than 550 HLA-typed donors contained approximately 320 gigabases of sequencing data and 80 million or so unique TCR sequences. Of the roughly 400 genotyped donors, less than 85% were placed in the genetic ancestry cluster associated with self-reported Caucasian donors. The study was designed to test whether signatures of past pathogen exposure could be identified by cataloging public T cell receptors. The study profiled the T cell repertoires of about 720 subjects by immunosequencing and related them to cytomegalovirus serostatus. Along with the approximately 650-subject first cohort, a separate validation cohort of about 110 different subjects was used. To predict cytomegalovirus infection status, the study combined high-throughput TCR immunosequencing, statistical association of individual TCRs with disease status, and machine learning. To study patterns of TCR occurrence, a later analysis re-analyzed previously published TCR beta repertoires from hundreds of donors and added high-resolution HLA genotyping. Rather than using new phenotypic data, the later analysis identified candidate immune exposures from TCR beta sequences and from how often those sequences occurred across donors. An earlier analysis of 587 of the donors used high-throughput TCR beta sequencing to judge whether each TCR beta V gene segment behaved as functional or pseudogenic. Alongside the repertoire data, information on donor age, sex, ethnicity and CMV serostatus was compiled. Genome-wide SNP genotypes for about 55% of the roughly 670 donors were used in a later genetic analysis, which treated that subset as a discovery cohort. Every discovery cohort repertoire had been produced on one sequencing platform. Both class I and class II loci were covered by HLA typing, at four-digit resolution. The number of typed donors differed by locus: roughly 629-630 for A, B, C, DRB1 and DQB1; some 500 for DQA1; about 600 for DPA1; and 400 to 480 for DPB1. Because of strong linkage in the cohort, 4 to 6 DR-DQ haplotypes were treated as single units for association and clustering. Among some 400 genotyped donors of the cohort, an average of 235,054 unique TCR beta nucleotide sequences were sequenced per donor, roughly 20% of them non-productive. The study at large found these results: In a later analysis, the rate of TCR association differed among HLA loci, with DRB1 alleles having the most associated TCRs and HLA-C alleles having the fewest. CMV serostatus was the only immune exposure information available for the cohort. In vitro tests confirmed that a few of the cytomegalovirus-associated TCR beta chains recognize cytomegalovirus antigens. A total of fewer than 200 TCR beta chains were listed by the study as associated with cytomegalovirus. In a later analysis, HLA-associated TCR beta chains showed more clonal expansion and lower generation probabilities than non-associated chains that were equally common. Correlated functional status among segregating V segments might be attributable to linkage disequilibrium, but an unknown experimental factor could not be ruled out. In an earlier analysis of roughly 500 of the donors, most TCR beta V segments appeared in productive rearrangements about 87% or about 30% of the time, broadly matching IMGT annotations. Specific HLA alleles were associated with over 15,000 TCR beta sequences at a false discovery rate of 0.05 in a later analysis. In this cohort, only TCR beta chains were sequenced, and detectable features were limited by the absence of alpha or paired-chain data. A later genetic analysis associated a missense DCLRE1C variant with V-gene and J-gene trimming of TCR beta chains, and an independent cohort replicated the association. A further reported finding was that TCR beta sequences accurately predicted the HLA-A and HLA-B alleles for most subjects in the first cohort. A later analysis reported that several top co-occurrence clusters appeared linked to parvovirus B19, influenza, CMV and Epstein-Barr virus. Because some donors lacked HLA typing at each locus, the association tests relied only on the typed subset. Over 15 rarely observed V segments, including chromosome 9 orphons, were excluded from the earlier analysis of almost 600 of the donors because counts were too low. The sequencing pipeline was judged likely to have produced a cluster of highly shared sequence variants as a technical artifact. The presence/absence analyses assumed that sequencing depth was roughly uniform across donors, and that assumption may not be true. Most CMV-associated TCR beta chains appeared to be HLA-restricted in a later analysis, and the HLA associations seemed to be driven largely by CMV exposure. Cytomegalovirus status was reported to be diagnosed by the classifier with high specificity and sensitivity in both the original and validation cohorts. Assigning TCR associations to individual alleles was difficult when HLA alleles, especially DR and DQ, strongly co-occurred. The authors suggested that the approach could potentially be generalized to other disease states and immunological phenotypes. Compared with the approximately 720-donor mean, donors in an Asian-associated ancestry cluster had fewer N-insertions in productive TCRs, according to a later genetic analysis. Because the 87-base-pair reads could not distinguish some IMGT-functional V segments, including TRBV6-2 and TRBV6-3, those segments were excluded. While some public TCRs were present in many individuals, most TCR sequences turned up only very rarely across donors.

Library construction relied on the immunoSEQ multiplex PCR assay. For the multiplex PCR, a mixture combining 60 forward primers for TCR Vbeta segments and 13 reverse primers for TCR Jbeta segments was used. Amplification of the CDR3 region of rearranged TCR beta genes was performed with a multiplex PCR assay on genomic DNA. Amplified TCR beta libraries were sequenced as 87-base-pair reads on the Illumina HiSeq System. Turning to the authors' computational methods: In a later analysis, some 80 million unique TCR beta chains were counted across the 690 or so repertoires, and approximately 9.9 million of these chains were shared by at least two donors. To remove PCR and sequencing errors, raw reads were error-corrected and collapsed into unique sequences using a nearest-neighbor algorithm that merged closely related sequences. CDR3 sequences were aligned to IMGT reference sequences to assign V, D and J gene segments. Each retained sequence needed at least a six-nucleotide match to both a V gene segment and a J gene segment. Rearrangements were classified as productive when the CDR3 lacked stop codons and remained in frame with V and J, and all other rearrangements were classified as non-productive. CDR3 was defined by IMGT convention, running from the second conserved V-encoded cysteine to the conserved J-encoded phenylalanine. In an earlier analysis of roughly 580 of the donors, sequences lacking an unambiguous match to a single V gene segment were excluded. In an earlier analysis of 587 of the donors, V segments were called functional above 56.7% productive rearrangements and were called segregating when the between-donor standard deviation exceeded 5%. A statistical classification framework was developed to diagnose cytomegalovirus status using the catalog of TCR beta chain sequences. In a later analysis, V and J genes were assigned by comparing TCR nucleotide sequences against IMGT/GENE-DB human TR gene sequences. The TCRdist pipeline was used in a later analysis to assign CDR3 sequences and most-parsimonious VDJ recombination scenarios. In a later analysis, every TCR beta chain was defined by the combination of its CDR3 amino acid sequence and its V-gene family, and reads without a unique V-gene family were dropped. To address suspected cross-contamination and a sequencing artifact, a later analysis removed 450 to 700 highly shared, low-generation-probability nucleotide sequences. In a later analysis, a clonal expansion index for each public chain was calculated from normalized within-repertoire ranks of inferred template counts. In a later analysis, generation probabilities were computed with a VDJ recombination model fitted to out-of-frame rearrangements, and the resulting probabilities were checked against IGoR. In a later analysis, hypergeometric tests were used to score TCR-TCR, TCR-HLA and TCR-CMV co-occurrence, with a repertoire-size bias correction applied to TCR pairs. To estimate false discovery rates, a later analysis permuted the HLA or CMV assignments 20 times. In a later analysis, co-occurring TCRs were grouped using DBSCAN, with TCRdist sequence similarity added in when clustering inside HLA-allele-positive subsets. Repertoires with fewer than 30,000 or more than 120,000 public chains, plus five repertoires with anomalous nucleotide sharing, were excluded from co-occurrence clustering. Imported from immuneACCESS, the table was reduced by TCRdb to in-frame sequences with V and J called. These copies leave out some clones; in studies compared against another copy, an unresolved V gene accounts for under half, and the cause of the remainder is not known. That table supplies the V and J calls and clone size; D and trimming were determined from the DNA. Counted in this sample were roughly 130,000 clones; around three quarters of them appeared once. About 2% of the sample is held by the ten biggest clonotypes.

As concerns this clone: Its recognized antigen is unknown. There are no base qualities to consult, and no much larger clone falls within one base.

In total, roughly 670 healthy bone marrow donors made up the cohort. Cohort members were all nominally healthy when sampled, although unrecorded immune exposures were likely present. The donor was CMV seronegative and belonged to the group of 352 seronegative cohort members. Each donor provided a peripheral blood sample, and peripheral blood mononuclear cells were used for TCR beta sequencing. Genomic DNA was extracted from the blood cell samples with the Qiagen DNeasy Blood Extraction Kit. V is cut back by 0 bases and J by 12 bases, with 6 bases in the junction unmatched. Reading the germline V gene gives CDR1 SGHTS and CDR2 YDEGEE. The CDR3 numbers 13 residues from cysteine through phenylalanine. The only DNA kept is the CDR3, 39 bases in frame from the first base.

The chain links TRBV5-8 with TRBJ2-1; TRBD1 aligns with 7 central bases. The receptor comes from a man between 18 and 35 years old in good health and CMV-seronegative. Sequenced material: PBMCs. The nucleotide sequence reads as follows: TGTGCCAGCAGCTTGGAAAACAGGGGACCGCAGTTCTTC. Its coded protein is CASSLENRGPQFF.